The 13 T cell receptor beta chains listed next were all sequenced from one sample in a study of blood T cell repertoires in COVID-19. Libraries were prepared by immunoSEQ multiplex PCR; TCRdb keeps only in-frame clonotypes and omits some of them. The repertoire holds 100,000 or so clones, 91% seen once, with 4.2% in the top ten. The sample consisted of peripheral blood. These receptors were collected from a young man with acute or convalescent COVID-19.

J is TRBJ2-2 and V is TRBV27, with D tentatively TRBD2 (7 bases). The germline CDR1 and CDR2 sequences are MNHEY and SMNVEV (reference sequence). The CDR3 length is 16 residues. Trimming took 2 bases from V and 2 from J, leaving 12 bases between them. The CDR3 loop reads CASSLRGAVNTGELFF. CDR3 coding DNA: TGTGCCAGCAGTTTACGGGGGGCAGTAAACACCGGGGAGCTGTTTTTT.

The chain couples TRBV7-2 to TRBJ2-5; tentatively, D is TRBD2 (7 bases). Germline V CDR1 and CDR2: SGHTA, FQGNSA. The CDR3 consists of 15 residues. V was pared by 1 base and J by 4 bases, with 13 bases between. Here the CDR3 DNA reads TGTGCCAGCAGCTTAGTGGTGCGGGGGCGAGAGACCCAGTACTTC. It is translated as CASSLVVRGRETQYF.

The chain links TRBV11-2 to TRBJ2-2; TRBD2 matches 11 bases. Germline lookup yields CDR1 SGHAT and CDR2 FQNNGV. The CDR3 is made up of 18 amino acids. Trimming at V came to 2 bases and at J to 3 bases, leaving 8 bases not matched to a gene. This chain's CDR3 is CASSLRLPGLADTGELFF. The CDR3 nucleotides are TGTGCCAGCAGCTTACGACTGCCGGGACTAGCGGACACCGGGGAGCTGTTTTTT.

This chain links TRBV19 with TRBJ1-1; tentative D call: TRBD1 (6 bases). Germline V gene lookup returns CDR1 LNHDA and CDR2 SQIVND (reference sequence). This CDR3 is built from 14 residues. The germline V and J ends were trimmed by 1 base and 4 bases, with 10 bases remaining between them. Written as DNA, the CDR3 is TGTGCCAGTAGTATAGTTAGCAGGGGCACTGAAGCTTTCTTT. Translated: CASSIVSRGTEAFF.

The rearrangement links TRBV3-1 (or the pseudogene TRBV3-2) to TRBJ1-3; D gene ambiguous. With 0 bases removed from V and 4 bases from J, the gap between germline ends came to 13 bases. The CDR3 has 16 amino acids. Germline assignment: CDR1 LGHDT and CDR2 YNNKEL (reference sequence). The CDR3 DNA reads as TGTGCCAGCAGCCAAGAAACAGCAAGCTTCGGAAACACCATATATTTT. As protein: CASSQETASFGNTIYF.

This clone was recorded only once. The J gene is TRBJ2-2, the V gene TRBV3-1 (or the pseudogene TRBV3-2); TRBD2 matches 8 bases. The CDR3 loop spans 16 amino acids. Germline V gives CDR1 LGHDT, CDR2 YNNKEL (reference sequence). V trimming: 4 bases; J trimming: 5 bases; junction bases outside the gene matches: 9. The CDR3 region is CASSPRGGRATGELFF. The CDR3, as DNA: TGTGCCAGCAGCCCCCGGGGGGGGAGGGCGACCGGGGAGCTGTTTTTT.

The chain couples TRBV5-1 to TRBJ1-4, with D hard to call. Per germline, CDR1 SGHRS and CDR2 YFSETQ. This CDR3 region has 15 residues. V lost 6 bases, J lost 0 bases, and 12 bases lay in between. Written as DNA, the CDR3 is TGCGCCAGCACCTACAGAGATGCAACTAATGAAAAACTGTTTTTT. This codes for CASTYRDATNEKLFF.

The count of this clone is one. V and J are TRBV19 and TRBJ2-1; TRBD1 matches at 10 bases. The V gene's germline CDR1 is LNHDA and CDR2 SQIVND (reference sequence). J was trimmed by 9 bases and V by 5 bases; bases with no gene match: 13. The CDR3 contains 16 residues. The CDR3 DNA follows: TGTGCCAGTAGTGTTTTTCGGCCGGGACAGGGGAGTGAGCAGTTCTTC. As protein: CASSVFRPGQGSEQFF.

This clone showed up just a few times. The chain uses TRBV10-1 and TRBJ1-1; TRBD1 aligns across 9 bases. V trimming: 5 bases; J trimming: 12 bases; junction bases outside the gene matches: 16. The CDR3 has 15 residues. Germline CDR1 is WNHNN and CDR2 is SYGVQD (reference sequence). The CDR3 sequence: CASSQIKIQGARSFF. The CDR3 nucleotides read TGCGCCAGCAGTCAAATTAAAATACAGGGGGCGCGATCTTTCTTT.

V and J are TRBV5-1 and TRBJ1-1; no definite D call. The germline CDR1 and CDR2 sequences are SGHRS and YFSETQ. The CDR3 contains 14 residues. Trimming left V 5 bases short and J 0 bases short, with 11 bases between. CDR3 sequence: CASSYGSMNTEAFF. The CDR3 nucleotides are TGCGCCAGCAGTTACGGGAGTATGAACACTGAAGCTTTCTTT. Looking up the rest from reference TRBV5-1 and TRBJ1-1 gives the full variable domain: KAGVTQTPRYLIKTRGQQVTLSCSPISGHRSVSWYQQTPGQGLQFLFEYFSETQRNKGNFPGRFSGRQFSNSRSEMNVSTLELGDSALYLCASSYGSMNTEAFFGQGTRLTVV.

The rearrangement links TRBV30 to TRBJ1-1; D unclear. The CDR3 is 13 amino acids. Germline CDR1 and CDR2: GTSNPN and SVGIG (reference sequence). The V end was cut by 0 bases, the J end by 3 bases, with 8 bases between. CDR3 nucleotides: TGTGCCTGGAGTGTGTTCCAGGACACTGAAGCTTTCTTT. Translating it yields CAWSVFQDTEAFF.

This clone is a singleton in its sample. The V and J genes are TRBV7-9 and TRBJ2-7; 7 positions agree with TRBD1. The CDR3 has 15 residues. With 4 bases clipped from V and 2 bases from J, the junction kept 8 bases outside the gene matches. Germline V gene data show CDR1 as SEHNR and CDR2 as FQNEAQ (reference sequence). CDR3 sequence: CASSSSGTDAYEQYF. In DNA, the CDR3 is TGTGCCAGCAGCTCCTCCGGGACAGACGCCTACGAGCAGTACTTC. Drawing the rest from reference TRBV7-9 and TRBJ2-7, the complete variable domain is DTGVSQNPRHKITKRGQNVTFRCDPISEHNRLYWYRQTLGQGPEFLTYFQNEAQLEKSRLLSDRFSAERPKGSFSTLEIQRTEQGDSAMYLCASSSSGTDAYEQYFGPGTRLTVT.

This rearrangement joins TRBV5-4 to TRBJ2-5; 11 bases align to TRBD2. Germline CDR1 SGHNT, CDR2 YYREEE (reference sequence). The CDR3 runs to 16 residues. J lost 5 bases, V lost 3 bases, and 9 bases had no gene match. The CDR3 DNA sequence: TGTGCCAGCAGCTCGGAACTAGCGGGAGTTATGGAGACCCAGTACTTC. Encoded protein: CASSSELAGVMETQYF.